The 5 T cell receptor beta chains listed next were all sequenced from one sample in a study of cytomegalovirus exposure and HLA in healthy donors (dated by TCRdb to between 2016 and 2019). Receptor amplification or capture employed the immunoSEQ multiplex PCR assay. The multiplex PCR relied on a mix of 60 forward primers for TCR Vbeta segments and 13 reverse primers for TCR Jbeta segments. In TCRdb, the immuneACCESS table is reduced to in-frame sequences with V and J assigned. These tables do not hold every clone; where another copy was compared, an unresolved V gene accounts for under half, and the others remain unexplained. The sample table lists roughly 120,000 clones, roughly 73% of them with a count of one. Around 0.79% of the sample is taken by the ten largest. The sample was PBMCs. These receptors all stem from a woman between 25 and 40 years old in good health and CMV-seronegative.

This chain's CDR3 is CASSLAVGTAKYEQYF. Written as DNA, the CDR3 is TGTGCCAGCAGCTTGGCCGTAGGGACAGCGAAGTACGAGCAGTACTTC. The rearrangement uses TRBV5-6 and TRBJ2-7; 7 bases are a match to TRBD1. J lost 4 bases, V lost 0 bases, and 10 bases had no gene match. The CDR3 sequence is 16 residues long. Germline-derived CDR1 and CDR2 are SGHDT and YYEEEE. Supplemented by reference TRBV5-6 and TRBJ2-7, the full variable domain reads DAGVTQSPTHLIKTRGQQVTLRCSPKSGHDTVSWYQQALGQGPQFIFQYYEEEERQRGNFPDRFSGHQFPNYSSELNVNALLLGDSALYLCASSLAVGTAKYEQYFGPGTRLTVT.

V gene TRBV29-1 combines with J gene TRBJ2-7, with a possible D match to TRBD1 (7 bases). The CDR3 contains 13 residues. Germline CDR1 and CDR2: SQVTM and ANQGSEA. Between the trimmed V and J ends, which lost 6 bases and 6 bases, there was a span of 18 bases. CDR3 coding DNA: TGCAGCGTCTCAGGGGGGAAGGCTCTCGAGCAGTACTTC. As protein: CSVSGGKALEQYF.

The chain is built from TRBV5-4 and TRBJ2-3, with 15 bases matching TRBD2. Germline V lookup: CDR1 SGHNT, CDR2 YYREEE (reference sequence). The CDR3 consists of 18 residues. V lost 4 bases and J lost 5; bases outside the gene matches: 11. The CDR3 nucleotides are TGTGCCAGCAGCAGAGTGGGACTAGCGGGGGGTTCGGGAGATACGCAGTATTTT. Protein: CASSRVGLAGGSGDTQYF.

This chain joins TRBV2 and TRBJ2-3; D possibly corresponds to TRBD1 (5 bases). The CDR3 spans 14 residues. Trimming took off 2 bases at V and 4 bases at J, with 10 bases between the two ends. From germline, CDR1 is SNHLY and CDR2 FYNNEI. The CDR3 region is CASSEMGLADTQYF. CDR3 coding DNA: TGTGCCAGCAGTGAAATGGGGCTCGCAGATACGCAGTATTTT. The complete variable domain, with remaining parts taken from reference TRBV2 and TRBJ2-3, reads EPEVTQTPSHQVTQMGQEVILRCVPISNHLYFYWYRQILGQKVEFLVSFYNNEISEKSEIFDDQFSVERPDGSNFTLKIRSTKLEDSAMYFCASSEMGLADTQYFGPGTRLTVL.

The genes are TRBV2 and TRBJ2-3; D perhaps matches TRBD2 (5 bases). The CDR3 is made up of 14 amino acids. Trimming removed 6 bases from V and 1 base from J, with 11 bases in between. Per the germline V gene, CDR1 is SNHLY and CDR2 is FYNNEI. The CDR3 protein is CASRREGRTDTQYF. The CDR3 coding sequence is TGTGCCAGCAGGAGAGAGGGCCGCACAGATACGCAGTATTTT.